The 27 T cell receptor beta chains listed next were all sequenced from one sample in a study of blood T cell repertoires in COVID-19. Sequenced by immunoSEQ multiplex PCR; TCRdb stores in-frame clones only, minus some. The sample carries 40,000 to 55,000 clones, 80% to 90% recorded once. Material: peripheral blood. These receptors came from a man aged 65 to 79 with active COVID-19.

V gene TRBV7-2 combines with J gene TRBJ2-7, with a possible D match to TRBD2 (9 bases). Deletions cut 1 base from V and 9 bases from J, with 22 bases between. This CDR3 region has 16 residues. Germline V lookup: CDR1 SGHTA, CDR2 FQGNSA. The CDR3 sequence: CASSLDSGGLQGAQYF. CDR3 coding DNA: TGTGCCAGCAGCTTAGATAGCGGGGGACTTCAGGGGGCGCAGTACTTC. The variable domain in full, completed from reference TRBV7-2 and TRBJ2-7, reads GAGVSQSPSNKVTEKGKDVELRCDPISGHTALYWYRQSLGQGLEFLIYFQGNSAPDKSGLPSDRFSAERTGGSVSTLTIQRTQQEDSAVYLCASSLDSGGLQGAQYFGPGTRLTVT.

V usage is TRBV13 and J usage is TRBJ2-6; 12 bases match TRBD1. In germline, CDR1 is PRHDT, CDR2 FYEKMQ (reference sequence). The CDR3 loop spans 20 amino acids. The junction had 9 bases not matched to a gene; V was cut back by 1 base and J by 2 bases. The CDR3: CASSLEGQGASVTGANVLTF. CDR3 sequence (DNA): TGTGCCAGCAGCTTAGAGGGACAGGGGGCGAGTGTAACTGGGGCCAACGTCCTGACTTTC.

The chain is built from TRBV5-1 and TRBJ1-1; D unclear. The V and J ends lost 2 bases and 0 bases respectively, with 5 bases between them. The germline CDR1 and CDR2 sequences are SGHRS and YFSETQ. The CDR3 is made up of 13 amino acids. The CDR3 region is CASSFGMNTEAFF. The CDR3 DNA reads TGCGCCAGCAGCTTCGGGATGAACACTGAAGCTTTCTTT.

V and J are TRBV5-1 and TRBJ2-1; 9 bases are a match to TRBD2. The CDR3 is made up of 18 amino acids. Germline values: CDR1 SGHRS, CDR2 YFSETQ. V dropped 0 bases and J dropped 7; count of bases not matched to a gene: 14. Here the CDR3 reads CASSLGLAGIRRGNEQFF. The CDR3 coding sequence is TGCGCCAGCAGCTTGGGGCTAGCGGGGATAAGAAGAGGAAATGAGCAGTTCTTC.

The chain recombines TRBV6-5 with TRBJ2-1; TRBD2 agrees at 8 bases. This CDR3 spans 16 amino acids. V dropped 3 bases and J dropped 6; count of bases not matched to a gene: 10. The germline V gene has CDR1 MNHEY and CDR2 SVGAGI. CDR3 residues: CASSYGAQRGLNEQFF. The CDR3 DNA is TGTGCCAGCAGTTATGGGGCCCAGCGGGGGCTCAATGAGCAGTTCTTC.

This chain joins TRBV28 and TRBJ2-7; 8 bases align to TRBD2. V trimming: 5 bases; J trimming: 2 bases; junction bases outside the gene matches: 8. The length of the CDR3 is 15 residues. Germline lookup yields CDR1 MDHEN and CDR2 SYDVKM. CDR3 nucleotides: TGTGCCAGCAGTCCCGGGGGGGCAAGAACCTACGAGCAGTACTTC. Amino acids: CASSPGGARTYEQYF.

This chain connects TRBV24-1 to TRBJ2-1, with 10 bases lining up with TRBD1. There are 17 residues in the CDR3. The germline V gene has CDR1 KGHDR and CDR2 SFDVKD. Trimming cost V 3 bases and J 6 bases; bases outside gene matches: 10. The CDR3 loop reads CATSDIPDRGLINEQFF. Here the CDR3 DNA reads TGTGCCACCAGTGATATCCCGGACAGGGGGTTGATCAATGAGCAGTTCTTC.

This clone was observed a few times. J is TRBJ2-7 and V is TRBV7-2; 8 bases are a match to TRBD2. CDR3 size: 13 residues. Germline assignment: CDR1 SGHTA and CDR2 FQGNSA. Trimming cost V 3 bases and J 3 bases; bases outside gene matches: 1. CDR3 sequence: CASSFGGDYEQYF. The CDR3 DNA sequence: TGTGCCAGCAGCTTCGGGGGGGACTACGAGCAGTACTTC. Variable domain in full (rest from reference TRBV7-2 and TRBJ2-7): GAGVSQSPSNKVTEKGKDVELRCDPISGHTALYWYRQSLGQGLEFLIYFQGNSAPDKSGLPSDRFSAERTGGSVSTLTIQRTQQEDSAVYLCASSFGGDYEQYFGPGTRLTVT.

This chain joins TRBV4-1 and TRBJ1-2; D might be TRBD1 (6 bases). From germline, CDR1 is MGHRA and CDR2 YSYEKL. The length of the CDR3 is 16 residues. V lost 0 bases, J lost 1 base, and 12 bases lay in between. The CDR3 region is CASSQEGTRINYGYTF. The CDR3 bases are TGCGCCAGCAGCCAAGAAGGGACAAGGATTAACTATGGCTACACCTTC.

J is TRBJ2-1 and V is TRBV28, with 12 positions matching TRBD2. The length of the CDR3 is 15 residues. V trimming: 6 bases; J trimming: 5 bases; junction bases outside the gene matches: 5. CDR1 is MDHEN, CDR2 SYDVKM, per germline. As DNA, the CDR3 is TGTGCCAGCAGCCTAGCGGGGGGGCTGAACAATGAGCAGTTCTTC. This gives the protein CASSLAGGLNNEQFF.

V and J are TRBV21-1 and TRBJ2-3; TRBD1, the table's D call, was not compared with the DNA. TRBV21-1 is a pseudogene. The CDR3 is made up of 17 amino acids. In DNA form, the CDR3 reads TGTGCCAGCAGCAATAACCGGCCAGGGGGCAAGGCAGATACGCAGTATTTT. This translates into CASSNNRPGGKADTQYF.

This sequence joins TRBV4-3 and TRBJ1-2; no clear D gene. The CDR3 contains 14 residues. Trimming took 0 bases from V and 0 from J, leaving 5 bases between them. CDR1 and CDR2 from the germline V gene are LGHNA and YSLEER. The CDR3 sequence: CASSQDVANYGYTF. The CDR3 nucleotides are TGCGCCAGCAGCCAAGATGTCGCTAACTATGGCTACACCTTC.

This clone occurred a few times. The chain has TRBV10-2 and TRBJ1-5; 8 bases agree with TRBD1. The length of the CDR3 is 14 residues. Germline lookup yields CDR1 WSHSY and CDR2 SAAADI. V gave up 10 bases and J gave up 3 bases; unmatched junction bases: 8. The CDR3 protein is CATQGQGVNQPQHF. The CDR3 region has the DNA TGCGCCACTCAAGGACAGGGAGTCAATCAGCCCCAGCATTTT.

The chain is built from TRBV5-6 and TRBJ2-5, with D possibly matching TRBD1 (6 bases). V lost 4 bases, J lost 5 bases, and 12 bases lay in between. The CDR3 sequence is 13 residues long. The germline gives CDR1 SGHDT, CDR2 YYEEEE. The CDR3 region has the DNA TGTGCCAGCAGCCACACAGGGTCGGAGACCCAGTACTTC. This translates into CASSHTGSETQYF.

This chain uses TRBV29-1 with TRBJ2-2, with 7 nucleotides matching TRBD1. Per the germline V gene, CDR1 is SQVTM and CDR2 is ANQGSEA. With V trimmed by 3 bases and J by 3 bases, 4 bases remained unmatched. CDR3 size: 14 residues. The CDR3 sequence is CSVDNQGDTGELFF. The DNA for the CDR3 is TGCAGCGTTGACAATCAGGGGGACACCGGGGAGCTGTTTTTT.

This clone was detected only once. The V and J genes are TRBV3-1 (or the pseudogene TRBV3-2) and TRBJ1-5; the D gene is possibly TRBD1 (5 bases). V dropped 5 bases and J dropped 4 bases, with 9 bases sitting between them. CDR1 LGHDT and CDR2 YNNKEL come from the germline V gene (reference sequence). The CDR3 extends over 13 amino acids. The DNA for the CDR3 is TGTGCCAGCAGCTTACAGGTTAATCAGCCCCAGCATTTT. Its protein is CASSLQVNQPQHF.

This chain links TRBV28 with TRBJ2-7; TRBD2 matches at 14 bases. The V gene's germline CDR1 is MDHEN and CDR2 SYDVKM. V gave up 2 bases and J gave up 3 bases; unmatched junction bases: 3. The CDR3 length is 16 residues. CDR3 region: CASSLGLAGGNYEQYF. The DNA for the CDR3 is TGTGCCAGCAGTTTAGGACTAGCGGGGGGCAACTACGAGCAGTACTTC.

The chain employs TRBV3-1 (or the pseudogene TRBV3-2) and TRBJ2-3; D unclear. The CDR3 length is 14 residues. CDR1 LGHDT and CDR2 YNNKEL come from the germline V gene (reference sequence). V lost 2 bases and J lost 0, with 6 bases in between. CDR3 sequence: CASSQMTSTDTQYF. The CDR3 nucleotides are TGTGCCAGCAGCCAAATGACTAGCACAGATACGCAGTATTTT.

This clone appeared a single time. The chain carries TRBV25-1 and TRBJ2-3; D perhaps matches TRBD2 (6 bases). CDR3 size: 15 residues. Germline CDR1 and CDR2: MGHDK and SYGVNS. V was clipped by 3 bases and J by 3 bases, with 13 bases between them. The CDR3 sequence is CASSEAGWGTDTQYF. CDR3 nucleotide sequence: TGTGCCAGCAGTGAGGCGGGATGGGGGACAGATACGCAGTATTTT.

The CDR3 DNA sequence: TGCGCCAGCAGCCAAGAGATGAGTGCGGTCAGCACAGATACGCAGTATTTT. It encodes CASSQEMSAVSTDTQYF. V gene TRBV4-3 combines with J gene TRBJ2-3; no clear D. The germline CDR1 and CDR2 sequences are LGHNA and YSLEER. V gave up 0 bases and J gave up 0 bases, with 13 bases separating them. This CDR3 has 17 residues.

The V and J genes are TRBV12-5 and TRBJ1-4; TRBD1 is a possible D gene (5 bases). The CDR3 totals 14 residues. Germline V gives CDR1 LGHNT, CDR2 FRNRAP. V dropped 5 bases and J dropped 3 bases, with 10 bases sitting between them. CDR3 coding DNA: TGTGCTAGTGGTCTCCAGGGATCTAATGAAAAACTGTTTTTT. It is translated as CASGLQGSNEKLFF.

The V call is TRBV19, the J call TRBJ2-4; unclear D gene. The germline gives CDR1 LNHDA, CDR2 SQIVND (reference sequence). Trimming took off 3 bases at V and 8 bases at J, with 8 bases between the two ends. The CDR3 is 12 residues long. The CDR3 coding sequence is TGTGCCAGTAGTATTGGGCCATACATTCAGTACTTC. Amino acids: CASSIGPYIQYF.

The chain uses TRBV9 and TRBJ1-4; maybe TRBD1 (5 bases). Trimming took off 0 bases at V and 0 bases at J, with 18 bases between the two ends. The CDR3 runs 19 residues. Germline CDR1 is SGDLS and CDR2 is YYNGEE. The CDR3 is CASSVGQGLNPATNEKLFF. The CDR3 DNA reads TGTGCCAGCAGCGTAGGTCAGGGCCTGAACCCTGCAACTAATGAAAAACTGTTTTTT.

The gene calls are TRBV3-1 (or the pseudogene TRBV3-2) and TRBJ1-3, with 7 bases identical to TRBD1. V gave up 4 bases and J gave up 2 bases; unmatched junction bases: 11. CDR1 and CDR2 from the germline V gene are LGHDT and YNNKEL (reference sequence). The CDR3 is 17 amino acids. The CDR3 nucleotides read TGTGCCAGCAGCCGGGATTGGCAGGGGGATGCTGGAAACACCATATATTTT. Protein: CASSRDWQGDAGNTIYF.

This chain joins TRBV4-2 and TRBJ2-3; maybe TRBD2 (7 bases). CDR1 and CDR2 (germline): LGHNA, YNFKEQ. Trimming pared 3 bases from V and 6 bases from J, leaving 22 bases between. The CDR3 spans 17 residues. CDR3 DNA sequence: TGTGCCAGCAGCCATGGTTTGGCGGGGGCCGTGGGGGATACGCAGTATTTT. Amino acid sequence: CASSHGLAGAVGDTQYF.

This chain joins TRBV12-3 or TRBV12-4 and TRBJ1-1; no clear D. This CDR3 comprises 11 residues. The germline V and J ends were trimmed by 2 bases and 8 bases, with 6 bases remaining between them. The CDR3 DNA sequence: TGTGCCAGCAGTTTACACCAGGAAGCTTTCTTT. This codes for CASSLHQEAFF.

The rearrangement links TRBV7-9 to TRBJ2-5; TRBD2 is a possible D gene (6 bases). This CDR3 has 13 residues. Germline V gene lookup returns CDR1 SEHNR and CDR2 FQNEAQ (reference sequence). V lost 0 bases to trimming and J lost 5 bases, with 7 bases between them. CDR3 sequence: CASSLAAGETQYF. DNA for the CDR3: TGTGCCAGCAGCTTAGCGGCGGGGGAGACCCAGTACTTC.